The rows below give T cell receptor beta chains drawn from one sample of a study of cytomegalovirus exposure and HLA in healthy donors. Libraries were prepared by immunoSEQ multiplex PCR; TCRdb keeps only in-frame clonotypes and omits some of them. The sample has about 200,000 clones. Sequencing used PBMCs. The receptors shown here come from a man younger than 40 in good health and CMV-seronegative. Both conserved end residues are trimmed from each CDR3.

v_call | cdr3_aa
TRBV30 | AQGAQLNNEQF
TRBV19 | ASSGNPGDNLYEQY
TRBV7-2 | ASSPDINYGYT
TRBV6-4 | ASSDSIRGKAYNEQF
TRBV10-2 | ASSVVAGVTDTQY
TRBV19 | ASSWEGQGNQPQH
TRBV2 | ASSGGQNAYGYT
TRBV11-1 | ASSLARAENTEAF
TRBV30 | AWSTGQGYTGNTIY
TRBV11-3 | ASSPQGSGANVLT
TRBV10-3 | AIGTSENTGELF
TRBV2 | ASSEGQGRRNTIY
TRBV10-1 | ASSQAGQLGYNEQF
TRBV7-2 | ASSPTGQPQH
TRBV19 | ASKVLGGGEETQY
TRBV5-1 | ASSLEGSGSWNEQF
TRBV4-3 | ASSQDWGGHGYT
TRBV9 | ASSADNEQF
TRBV4-3 | ASSQDVREQFGNTIY
TRBV18 | ASSPRDSNYGYT
TRBV7-3 | ASSPGTGGRNNEQF
TRBV9 | ASSVGGSGYEQY
TRBV7-6 | ASSLVAAETQY
TRBV27 | ASSSLQGLTEAF
TRBV5-5 | ASSVPLTGVSGYT
TRBV29-1 | SVEIPRARVSNYGYT
TRBV27 | ASSFGSGNYGYT
TRBV4-3 | ASSKQGHGRDTQY
TRBV6-5 | ASKSLGQVGDTIY
TRBV15 | ATSIRTGDTEAF
TRBV10-1 | ASSVFRTGGTEAF
TRBV19 | ASSIEGRGSGNTIY
TRBV9 | ASSVGASASYEQY
TRBV18 | ASSLRGTNEKLF